This T cell receptor beta chain stems from a study of cytomegalovirus exposure and HLA in healthy donors. Study context: Findings of an earlier analysis included some 120 million unique TCR beta sequences from some 200 million T cells. Whole-study findings and limits: Segments of the TCR beta V type were, in most cases, productive about 90% or about 30% of the time in an earlier analysis. A later analysis showed TCR association rates differing by HLA locus, peaking at DRB1 and lowest at HLA-C. HLA-A and HLA-B allele assignments for most subjects were reportedly predicted accurately using TCR beta sequences.

The study ran its PCR with 60 Vbeta and 13 Jbeta primers. Sequencing used immunoSEQ multiplex PCR; TCRdb keeps in-frame clones, though not all of them. The data hold 150,000 to 200,000 clones, with around four fifths observed a single time. As to this clone: Its specificity is unknown. The junction shows a germline mismatch at one end, possibly a read error.

CDR1 ENHRY and CDR2 SYGVKD come from the germline V gene. The CDR3 is 15 amino acids. This chain uses TRBV10-3 with TRBJ2-5; 13 nucleotides line up with TRBD2. The sequencing input was PBMCs. The sequence came from a girl aged 2 to 10 in good health and CMV-seropositive. CDR3 DNA sequence: TGTGCCATCAGTGAGTCAGGACTAGCGGGAGAGGCCCAGTACTTC. Its translation: CAISESGLAGEAQYF.